One and the same sample provided the 13 T cell receptor beta chains below, sequenced in a study of beta chain features in type 1 diabetes. Their recognized antigens are unknown. As every portion of the isolated RNA was reverse transcribed, the sequencing read expressed TCRB transcripts. Sequencing was performed with immunoSEQ multiplex PCR; in TCRdb, only in-frame clones are kept and a portion is missing. The sample lists 250,000 or so clones; about a fifth were seen once. Overall study results and limits: TCRB CDR3s from Type 1 diabetes patients were moderately but significantly shorter in all four CD4+ subsets.

Specimen: naive CD4+ T cells from blood. These receptors all stem from a woman aged 40 to 55 with type 1 diabetes.

This chain links TRBV25-1 with TRBJ1-2; no clear D gene. The CDR3 extends over 13 amino acids. The germline V gene encodes CDR1 MGHDK and CDR2 SYGVNS. Trimming removed 2 bases at V and 4 bases at J, with 8 bases between. CDR3 coding DNA: TGTGCCAGCAGTGAACCGGGTCTCTATGGCTACACCTTC. As protein: CASSEPGLYGYTF.

Regarding this clone: Other DNA sequences in the sample encode the same CDR3. The chain has TRBV4-3 and TRBJ2-5; maybe TRBD1 (5 bases). The CDR3 is 13 residues long. The V gene lost 3 bases and the J gene lost 2 bases, with 7 bases spanning the gap. Germline CDR1 LGHNA, CDR2 YSLEER. This chain's CDR3 is CASSQGQQETQYF. The CDR3 DNA sequence: TGCGCCAGCAGCCAGGGGCAACAAGAGACCCAGTACTTC.

The chain employs TRBV7-2 and TRBJ2-5; 7 bases match TRBD2. J gave up 5 bases and V 1 base, and 4 bases lay outside the gene matches. Germline V gene sequence: CDR1 SGHTA, CDR2 FQGNSA. CDR3 length: 14 residues. CDR3 coding DNA: TGTGCCAGCAGCTTAGACTGGGGAGGGGAGACCCAGTACTTC. This gives the protein CASSLDWGGETQYF.

As concerns this clone: A read error may produce the germline difference seen at one junction end. The V and J genes are TRBV7-2 and TRBJ1-6, with 9 positions matching TRBD1. The germline V gene has CDR1 SGHTA and CDR2 FQGNSA. The CDR3 runs 14 residues. The CDR3 DNA reads TGTGCCAGCAGCATCAGGACAGGGGATCCGGATCCCGCCTTT. Protein product: CASSIRTGDPDPAF.

The rearrangement uses TRBV15 and TRBJ2-3, with 8 bases matching TRBD2. The CDR3 sequence is 15 residues long. The germline V gene has CDR1 LNHNV and CDR2 YYDKDF (reference sequence). V lost 5 bases, J lost 0 bases, and 4 bases stayed unmatched. The CDR3 protein is CATSAQRGSTDTQYF. In DNA form, the CDR3 reads TGTGCCACCAGCGCACAGCGGGGGAGCACAGATACGCAGTATTTT.

This clone was counted between two and nine times. This sequence joins TRBV5-1 and TRBJ2-1; the match to TRBD1 covers 10 bases. Trimming took 4 bases from V and 9 from J; bases not matched to a gene: 4. CDR1 is SGHRS, CDR2 YFSETQ, per germline. The CDR3 is 13 residues long. The CDR3 spells CASSPDRGTEQFF. CDR3 DNA: TGCGCCAGCAGCCCGGACAGGGGGACTGAGCAGTTCTTC. Full variable domain (remainder filled in from reference TRBV5-1 and TRBJ2-1): KAGVTQTPRYLIKTRGQQVTLSCSPISGHRSVSWYQQTPGQGLQFLFEYFSETQRNKGNFPGRFSGRQFSNSRSEMNVSTLELGDSALYLCASSPDRGTEQFFGPGTRLTVL.

In this sample, this clone turned up a few times. V gene TRBV7-2 combines with J gene TRBJ2-1, with TRBD2 matching over 10 bases. The CDR3 loop spans 15 amino acids. Germline V gene lookup returns CDR1 SGHTA and CDR2 FQGNSA. The junction had 8 bases not matched to a gene; V was cut back by 2 bases and J by 10 bases. The CDR3 reads CASSLRAGGPGEQFF. The CDR3 coding sequence is TGTGCCAGCAGCTTAAGAGCGGGGGGGCCGGGAGAGCAGTTCTTC.

This clone has more than one count but fewer than ten. The chain has TRBV29-1 and TRBJ1-5; D is undetermined. The ends were cut back, 6 bases at V and 0 bases at J, with 6 bases in the middle. The CDR3 contains 12 residues. CDR1 SQVTM and CDR2 ANQGSEA come from the germline V gene. The CDR3 nucleotides are TGCAGCGTACAGATTAGCAATCAGCCCCAGCATTTT. Amino acids: CSVQISNQPQHF. Based on the CDR3 plus reference TRBV29-1 and TRBJ1-5, the full variable domain is SAVISQKPSRDICQRGTSLTIQCQVDSQVTMMFWYRQQPGQSLTLIATANQGSEATYESGFVIDKFPISRPNLTFSTLTVSNMSPEDSSIYLCSVQISNQPQHFGDGTRLSIL.

This chain links TRBV7-2 with TRBJ2-1, with D possibly being TRBD2 (6 bases). The V end was cut by 6 bases, the J end by 3 bases, with 12 bases between. Germline CDR1 is SGHTA and CDR2 is FQGNSA. This CDR3 comprises 14 residues. In nucleotides, the CDR3 is TGTGCCAGCAGTTCCGCGGGGTTCTACAATGAGCAGTTCTTC. Amino acids: CASSSAGFYNEQFF.

The gene calls are TRBV4-2 and TRBJ2-7, with 11 bases identical to TRBD1. Germline V gene data show CDR1 as LGHNA and CDR2 as YNFKEQ. The CDR3 is made up of 14 amino acids. The V segment lost 3 bases and the J segment 4 bases; nucleotides outside the gene matches: 2. The CDR3 DNA follows: TGTGCCAGCAGCCAGGACAGGGGGCGGTACGAGCAGTACTTC. Translating gives CASSQDRGRYEQYF.

The table lists this clone with a few counts. The chain links TRBV4-1 to TRBJ1-1; D is undetermined. V lost 1 base and J 0 bases, leaving 6 bases between the germline ends. The V gene's germline CDR1 is MGHRA and CDR2 YSYEKL. The CDR3 is 14 residues long. The CDR3: CASSQGHMNTEAFF. CDR3 nucleotide sequence: TGCGCCAGCAGCCAAGGACACATGAACACTGAAGCTTTCTTT.

The chain recombines TRBV2 with TRBJ2-7; possibly TRBD2 for D (7 bases). V lost 2 bases and J 6 bases, leaving 14 bases between the germline ends. This CDR3 has 14 amino acids. Germline CDR1 reads SNHLY; CDR2 reads FYNNEI. CDR3 protein: CASSERGGSGEQYF. The CDR3 DNA sequence: TGTGCCAGCAGTGAACGCGGGGGCTCGGGCGAGCAGTACTTC.

CDR3 DNA sequence: TGCGCCAGCAGCCCCTCTTGGGGACAGGGAAGTGAAAAACTGTTTTTT. Residues: CASSPSWGQGSEKLFF. The J gene is TRBJ1-4, the V gene TRBV4-3; TRBD1 matches at 9 bases. The CDR3 is made up of 16 amino acids. Germline CDR1 and CDR2: LGHNA and YSLEER. The V gene end was trimmed by 4 bases and the J gene end by 7 bases; junction bases not matched to a gene: 10.